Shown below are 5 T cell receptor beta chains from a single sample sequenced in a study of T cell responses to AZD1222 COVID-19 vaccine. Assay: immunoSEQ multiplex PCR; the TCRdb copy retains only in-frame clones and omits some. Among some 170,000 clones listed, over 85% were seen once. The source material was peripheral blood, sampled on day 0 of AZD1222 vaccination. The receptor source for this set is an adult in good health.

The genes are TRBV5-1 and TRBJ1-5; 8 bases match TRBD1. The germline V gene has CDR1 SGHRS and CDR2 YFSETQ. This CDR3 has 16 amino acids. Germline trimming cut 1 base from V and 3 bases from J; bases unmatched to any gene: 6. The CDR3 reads CASSLKPTGDNQPQHF. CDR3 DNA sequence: TGCGCCAGCAGCTTGAAACCGACAGGGGACAATCAGCCCCAGCATTTT.

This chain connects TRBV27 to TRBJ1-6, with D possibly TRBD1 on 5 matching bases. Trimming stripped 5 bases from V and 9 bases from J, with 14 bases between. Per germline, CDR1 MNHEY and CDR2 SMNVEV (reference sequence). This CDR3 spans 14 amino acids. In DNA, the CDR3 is TGTGCCAGCAGTCCTCGACCCAGGGCTTCACCCCTCCACTTT. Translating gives CASSPRPRASPLHF.

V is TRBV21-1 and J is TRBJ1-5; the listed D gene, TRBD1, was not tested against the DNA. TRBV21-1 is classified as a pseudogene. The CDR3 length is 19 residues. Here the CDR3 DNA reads TGTGCCAGCAGCAAAGCGTTGCAGGCTCCCTCAATTAGCAATCAGCCCCAGCATTTT. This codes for CASSKALQAPSISNQPQHF.

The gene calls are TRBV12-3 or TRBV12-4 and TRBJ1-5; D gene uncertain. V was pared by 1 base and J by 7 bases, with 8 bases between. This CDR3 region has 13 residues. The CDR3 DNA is TGTGCCAGCAGTTTAGGGGAGGTACAGCCCCAGCATTTT. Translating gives CASSLGEVQPQHF.

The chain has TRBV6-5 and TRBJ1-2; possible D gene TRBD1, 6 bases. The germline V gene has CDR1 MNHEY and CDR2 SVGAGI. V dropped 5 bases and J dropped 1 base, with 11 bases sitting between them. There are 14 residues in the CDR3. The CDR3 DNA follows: TGTGCCAGCAGTAGGACAGACCTTAACTATGGCTACACCTTC. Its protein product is CASSRTDLNYGYTF.